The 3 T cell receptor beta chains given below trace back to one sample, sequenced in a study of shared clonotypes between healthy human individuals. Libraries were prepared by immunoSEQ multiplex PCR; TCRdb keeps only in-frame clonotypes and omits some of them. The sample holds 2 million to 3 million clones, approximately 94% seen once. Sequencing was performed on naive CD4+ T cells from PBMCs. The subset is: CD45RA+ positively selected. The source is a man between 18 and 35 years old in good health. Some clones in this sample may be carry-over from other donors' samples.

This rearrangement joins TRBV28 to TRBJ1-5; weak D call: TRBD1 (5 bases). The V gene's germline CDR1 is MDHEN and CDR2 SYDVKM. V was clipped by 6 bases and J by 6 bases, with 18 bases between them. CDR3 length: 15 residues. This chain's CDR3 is CASRPGEGLSQPQHF. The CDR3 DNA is TGTGCCAGCAGACCCGGAGAGGGGTTGTCTCAGCCCCAGCATTTT.

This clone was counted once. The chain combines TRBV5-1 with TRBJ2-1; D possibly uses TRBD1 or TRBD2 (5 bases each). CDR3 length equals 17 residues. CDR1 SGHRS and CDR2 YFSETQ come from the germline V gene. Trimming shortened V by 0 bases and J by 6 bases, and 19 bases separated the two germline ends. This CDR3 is CASSLDPSGYGTNEQFF. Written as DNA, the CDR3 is TGCGCCAGCAGCTTGGACCCAAGCGGCTACGGGACCAATGAGCAGTTCTTC.

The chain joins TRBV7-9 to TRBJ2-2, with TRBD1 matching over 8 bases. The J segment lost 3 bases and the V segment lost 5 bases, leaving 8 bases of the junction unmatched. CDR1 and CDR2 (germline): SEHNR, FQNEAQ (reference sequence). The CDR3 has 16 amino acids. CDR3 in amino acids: CASSGRQGPDTGELFF. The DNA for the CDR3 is TGTGCCAGCAGCGGACGACAGGGGCCGGACACCGGGGAGCTGTTTTTT. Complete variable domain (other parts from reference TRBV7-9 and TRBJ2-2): DTGVSQNPRHKITKRGQNVTFRCDPISEHNRLYWYRQTLGQGPEFLTYFQNEAQLEKSRLLSDRFSAERPKGSFSTLEIQRTEQGDSAMYLCASSGRQGPDTGELFFGEGSRLTVL.